This T cell receptor beta chain was sequenced during a study of glioma-infiltrating T cells. Study as a whole: Presurgical dexamethasone in glioma patients lasted six or fewer days. Study results and caveats: Non-neoplastic patients had below-expected tissue-blood divergence, while all gliomas exceeded expectation.

Comments on this clonotype: Its specificity is not known.

The iRepertoire nested amplicon-rescue multiplex PCR amplified TCR alpha and beta CDR3s from RNA. TCRdb redid the calling of the multiplex PCR reads with MiXCR, one entry per CDR3 protein. The sample records 400,000 or so distinct CDR3 sequences, more than 35% being singletons. Germline CDR1 KGHSH, CDR2 LQKENI. Trimming stripped 3 bases from V and 5 bases from J, with 11 bases between. CDR3 length equals 14 residues. This chain links TRBV18 with TRBJ2-1; no reliable D call. Sequenced sample: glioma tissue, nonneoplastic brain tissue, or PBMCs (not recorded which). This sequence originates from a human donor with low-grade glioma or glioblastoma, undergoing nonglioma brain surgery, or in good health (not recorded which). The CDR3 reads CASSPFARDNEQFF. Written as DNA, the CDR3 is TGTGCCAGCTCACCTTTCGCCCGCGACAATGAGCAGTTCTTC.